The following is a TCR beta chain sequence with its context. The target antigen is unknown. TCRdb recomputed calls from the 5' RACE reads with MiXCR, one row per CDR3 protein. In the table there are fewer than 400,000 distinct CDR3 sequences, 9.5% to 12% of which are singletons. This entry comes from a study of T cells after yellow fever vaccination. Study overall: For low cell numbers, libraries were made with SMART-Seq v4 Ultra Low Input. Study observations and caveats: Abundant clonotypes from the bulk population could get into FACS-sorted repertoires as contaminants. At approximately 95% for CD4 and approximately 89% for CD8, most primary-vaccination clones showed up again after the booster. The CD4 and CD8 compartments had a small share of their clonotypes in common.

CDR3 length equals 15 residues. Germline V CDR1 and CDR2: MNHEY, SVGAGI. Between the trimmed V and J ends, which lost 2 bases and 6 bases, there was a span of 17 bases. The input for sequencing was CD4+ T cells sorted from PBMCs, taken 45 days after the yellow fever booster vaccination. V usage is TRBV6-5 and J usage is TRBJ2-7; D not resolved. The clonotype comes from a man between 18 and 35 years old who received the YFV17D yellow fever vaccine. CDR3 loop: CASSYIGLIYREQYF. CDR3 nucleotide sequence: TGTGCCAGCAGTTACATTGGGTTAATTTACCGCGAGCAGTACTTC.